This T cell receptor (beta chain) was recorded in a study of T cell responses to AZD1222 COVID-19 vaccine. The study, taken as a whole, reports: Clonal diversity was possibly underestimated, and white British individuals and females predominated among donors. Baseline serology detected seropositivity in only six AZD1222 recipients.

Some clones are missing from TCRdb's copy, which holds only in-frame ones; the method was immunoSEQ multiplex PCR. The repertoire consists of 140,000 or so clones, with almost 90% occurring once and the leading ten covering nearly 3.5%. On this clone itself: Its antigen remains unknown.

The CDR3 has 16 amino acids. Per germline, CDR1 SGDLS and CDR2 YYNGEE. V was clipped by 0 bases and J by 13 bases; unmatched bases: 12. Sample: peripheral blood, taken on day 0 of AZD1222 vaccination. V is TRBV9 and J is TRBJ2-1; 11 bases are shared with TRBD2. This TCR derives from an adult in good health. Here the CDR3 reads CASSVESGSGRARQFF. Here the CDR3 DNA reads TGTGCCAGCAGCGTAGAGTCCGGTAGCGGGAGGGCCCGACAGTTCTTC.